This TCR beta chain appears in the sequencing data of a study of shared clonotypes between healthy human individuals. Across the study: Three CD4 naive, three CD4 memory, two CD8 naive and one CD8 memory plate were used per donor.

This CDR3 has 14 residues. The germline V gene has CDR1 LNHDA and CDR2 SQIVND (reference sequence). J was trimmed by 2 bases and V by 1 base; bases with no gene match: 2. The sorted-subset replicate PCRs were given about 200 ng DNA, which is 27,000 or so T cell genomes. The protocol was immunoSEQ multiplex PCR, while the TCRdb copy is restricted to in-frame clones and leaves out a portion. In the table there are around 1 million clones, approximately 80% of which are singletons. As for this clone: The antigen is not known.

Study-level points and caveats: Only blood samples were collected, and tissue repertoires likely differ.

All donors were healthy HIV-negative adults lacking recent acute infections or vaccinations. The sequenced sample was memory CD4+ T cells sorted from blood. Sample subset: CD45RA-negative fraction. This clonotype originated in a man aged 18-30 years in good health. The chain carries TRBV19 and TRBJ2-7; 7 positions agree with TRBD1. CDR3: CASSIAGTAYEQYF. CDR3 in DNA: TGTGCCAGTAGTATAGCCGGGACAGCCTACGAGCAGTACTTC.